This T cell receptor (beta chain) comes out of a study of control samples from healthy donors and cancer patients. The V end was cut by 0 bases, the J end by 7 bases, with 13 bases between. The CDR3 totals 14 residues. CDR1 and CDR2 (germline): SGHAT, FQNNGV. The table came from immunoSEQ multiplex PCR; TCRdb's copy has only in-frame clones and leaves some out. This sample has 50,000 or so clones, with about 93% found just once. The J gene is TRBJ2-7, the V gene TRBV11-2; a weak D match, TRBD2 (5 bases). The receptor was isolated from a woman in her forties or fifties with head and neck cancer. The sequencing input was PBMCs. CDR3 nucleotide sequence: TGTGCCAGCAGCTTAGATCGACGGGGAGTAGAGCAGTACTTC. Its protein is CASSLDRRGVEQYF.